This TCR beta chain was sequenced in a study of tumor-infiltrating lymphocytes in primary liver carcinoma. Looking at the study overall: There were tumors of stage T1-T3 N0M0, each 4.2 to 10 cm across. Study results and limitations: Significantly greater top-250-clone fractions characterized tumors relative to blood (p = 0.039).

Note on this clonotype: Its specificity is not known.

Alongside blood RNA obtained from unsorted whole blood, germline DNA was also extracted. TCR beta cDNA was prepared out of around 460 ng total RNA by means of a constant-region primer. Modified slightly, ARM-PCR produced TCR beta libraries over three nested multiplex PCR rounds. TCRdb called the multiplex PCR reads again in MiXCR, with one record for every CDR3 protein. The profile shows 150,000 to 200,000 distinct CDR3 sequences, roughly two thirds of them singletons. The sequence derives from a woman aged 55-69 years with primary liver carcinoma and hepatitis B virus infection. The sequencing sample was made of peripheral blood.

CDR3 nucleotide sequence: TGTGCCAGTGGCTTAGCTTTCAGCGCAAACTATGGCTACACCTTC. Amino acid sequence: CASGLAFSANYGYTF. This chain links TRBV7-9 with TRBJ1-2; unclear D gene. Per the germline V gene, CDR1 is SEHNR and CDR2 is FQNEAQ (reference sequence). Trimming shortened V by 9 bases and J by 2 bases, and 19 bases separated the two germline ends. The CDR3 sequence is 15 residues long.